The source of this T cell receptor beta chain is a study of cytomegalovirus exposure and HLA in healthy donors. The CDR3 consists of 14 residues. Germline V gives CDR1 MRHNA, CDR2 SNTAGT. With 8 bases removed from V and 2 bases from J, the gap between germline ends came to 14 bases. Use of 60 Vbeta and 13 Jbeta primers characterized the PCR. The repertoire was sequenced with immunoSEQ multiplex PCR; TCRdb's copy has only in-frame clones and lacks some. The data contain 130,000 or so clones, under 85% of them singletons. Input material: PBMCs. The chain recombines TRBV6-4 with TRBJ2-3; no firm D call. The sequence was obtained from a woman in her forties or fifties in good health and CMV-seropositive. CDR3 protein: CASRPDFLTDTQYF. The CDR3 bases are TGTGCCAGCCGCCCTGACTTTCTCACAGATACGCAGTATTTT.